These T cell receptor beta chains were read from a single sample in a study of beta chain features in type 1 diabetes. The table came from immunoSEQ multiplex PCR; TCRdb's copy has only in-frame clones and leaves some out. The sample includes 600,000 to 700,000 clones, around 12% of them seen just once. The material sequenced was naive CD4+ T cells from blood. These receptors all come from a man aged 30-40 years with type 1 diabetes. The CDR3 runs from the conserved cysteine through the conserved F or W. A D gene is named only where the DNA matches it firmly. Not all rows give a size; the values are once, few, many and, for expanded clones, a class.

V	size	D	J	CDR3	DNA
TRBV10-3	.	TRBD2	TRBJ2-5	CAISEGEGRETQYF	TGTGCCATCAGTGAGGGGGAGGGTCGCGAGACCCAGTACTTC
TRBV11-1	.	.	TRBJ1-1	CASSPRGEGAEAFF	TGTGCCAGCAGCCCGAGGGGGGAAGGCGCTGAAGCTTTCTTT
TRBV7-9	.	.	TRBJ2-7	CASRQSYEQYF	TGTGCCAGCAGACAGTCCTACGAGCAGTACTTC
TRBV27	few	.	TRBJ2-7	CASSAPGGVSYEQYF	TGTGCCAGCAGTGCCCCAGGAGGGGTATCCTACGAGCAGTACTTC
TRBV27	few	.	TRBJ1-6	CASRLGQINSPLHF	TGTGCCAGCAGGCTCGGACAGATAAATTCACCCCTCCACTTT
TRBV19	.	TRBD1	TRBJ2-7	CASSIGQASYEQYF	TGTGCCAGTAGTATCGGACAGGCCTCCTACGAGCAGTACTTC
TRBV14	few	TRBD1	TRBJ2-1	CASSHPGGQGNEQFF	TGTGCCAGCAGCCACCCGGGGGGACAGGGGAATGAGCAGTTCTTC
TRBV27	few	TRBD2	TRBJ2-2	CASSTGEGTANTGELFF	TGTGCCAGCAGTACCGGGGAGGGGACTGCGAACACCGGGGAGCTGTTTTTT
TRBV28	.	.	TRBJ1-3	CASRTGTEAGNTIYF	TGTGCCAGCAGGACCGGGACGGAAGCTGGAAACACCATATATTTT
TRBV5-4	.	.	TRBJ1-1	CASSSVWDKNTEAFF	TGTGCCAGCAGTTCTGTATGGGACAAAAACACTGAAGCTTTCTTT
TRBV7-2	.	TRBD1	TRBJ1-4	CASTRAGQGNEKLFF	TGTGCCAGCACCCGGGCAGGACAGGGGAATGAAAAACTGTTTTTT
TRBV20-1	.	.	TRBJ2-5	CSAKEETQYF	TGCAGTGCGAAGGAAGAGACCCAGTACTTC